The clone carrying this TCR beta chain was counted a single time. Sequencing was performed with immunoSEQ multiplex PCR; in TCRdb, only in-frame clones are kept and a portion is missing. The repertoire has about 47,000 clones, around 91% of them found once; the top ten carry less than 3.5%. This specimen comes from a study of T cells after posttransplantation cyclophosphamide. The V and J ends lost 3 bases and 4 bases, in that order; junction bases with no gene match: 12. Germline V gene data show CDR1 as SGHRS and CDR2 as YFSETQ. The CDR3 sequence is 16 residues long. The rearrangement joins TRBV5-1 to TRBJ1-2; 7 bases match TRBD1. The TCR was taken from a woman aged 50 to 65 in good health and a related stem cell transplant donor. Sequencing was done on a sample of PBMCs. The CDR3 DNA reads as TGCGCCAGCAGCTCAACCCCGGGACAGATGTCCTATGGCTACACCTTC. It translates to CASSSTPGQMSYGYTF.